The 23 T cell receptor beta chains presented below share a single source sample, sequenced in a study of T cells after yellow fever vaccination (dated by TCRdb to about 2019). Library preparation employed 5' RACE. Sequencing relied on an Illumina HiSeq 2500. The public reads were quality trimmed at Q25 with fastp and then assembled into clones with MiXCR by TCRdb, keeping productive beta chains. Identical CDR3 protein sequences are pooled into one entry, listed with their most common genes and DNA. The sample data list around 65,000 distinct CDR3 sequences, and around 6.2% of these were observed just once. The ten biggest clones cover under 2.5% of the sample. This sample's treatment or condition label indicates: live attenuated yellow fever vaccine strain. Sample: CD4+ T cells sorted from PBMCs, taken around 15 days after the first yellow fever vaccination. These receptors came from a man aged 18 to 29 who received the YFV17D yellow fever vaccine.

The sample holds many counts of this clonotype. J is TRBJ1-6 and V is TRBV9; unclear D gene. V was trimmed by 5 bases and J by 7 bases, leaving 10 bases between them. CDR1 SGDLS and CDR2 YYNGEE come from the germline V gene. This CDR3 is 13 amino acids long. The CDR3 region is CASSLDGNSPLHF. CDR3 sequence (DNA): TGTGCCAGCAGTCTCGATGGAAATTCACCCCTCCACTTT.

This clonotype was seen many times. This rearrangement joins TRBV7-2 to TRBJ2-5; 9 positions agree with TRBD2. The germline CDR1 and CDR2 sequences are SGHTA and FQGNSA. This CDR3 region has 16 residues. Trimming took 1 base from V and 2 from J; bases not matched to a gene: 5. The CDR3 DNA reads as TGTGCCAGCAGCTTAGACCGACTAGCGGTACAAGAGACCCAGTACTTC. It yields the protein CASSLDRLAVQETQYF.

This clonotype was seen at least ten times. The chain uses TRBV7-3 and TRBJ2-6, with D hard to call. The CDR3 is 14 amino acids. Germline values: CDR1 SGHTA, CDR2 FQGTGA. The V end lost 1 base, the J end lost 0 bases, and 1 base lay between the germline ends. As DNA, the CDR3 is TGTGCCAGCAGCTTAAACTCTGGGGCCAACGTCCTGACTTTC. As protein: CASSLNSGANVLTF.

This clonotype came up many times. The chain recombines TRBV5-6 with TRBJ2-5; 8 bases align to TRBD2. The CDR3 covers 14 residues. V dropped 3 bases and J dropped 2; count of bases not matched to a gene: 3. Germline V CDR1 and CDR2: SGHDT, YYEEEE. The CDR3 loop is CASSYRGGQETQYF. CDR3 sequence (DNA): TGTGCCAGCAGCTATCGGGGGGGTCAAGAGACCCAGTACTTC.

This clonotype was seen repeatedly, ten times or more. This chain connects TRBV18 to TRBJ2-3; D remains ambiguous. This CDR3 is 13 amino acids long. The germline V and J ends were trimmed by 3 bases and 1 base, with 5 bases remaining between them. Germline values: CDR1 KGHSH, CDR2 LQKENI. The CDR3 here is CASSPSGTDTQYF. The CDR3 region has the DNA TGTGCCAGCTCACCGTCGGGCACAGATACGCAGTATTTT.

This clonotype appeared many times. The V and J genes are TRBV5-8 and TRBJ2-3; weak D call: TRBD2 (6 bases). Trimming cost V 0 bases and J 2 bases, with 7 bases left between them. CDR3 length: 14 amino acids. Germline assignment: CDR1 SGHTS and CDR2 YDEGEE. The CDR3 region has the DNA TGTGCCAGCAGCTTGGGGGACTTCACAGATACGCAGTATTTT. Its protein is CASSLGDFTDTQYF.

This clonotype was picked up many times. V and J are TRBV7-9 and TRBJ2-2, with 9 bases matching TRBD2. The germline CDR1 and CDR2 sequences are SEHNR and FQNEAQ (reference sequence). Trimming took 5 bases from V and 6 from J; bases not matched to a gene: 7. The CDR3 has 15 amino acids. The CDR3 DNA reads TGTGCCAGCAGCCACCCCGGGACTAGCCCCGGGGAGCTGTTTTTT. This sequence encodes CASSHPGTSPGELFF.

This clonotype came up many times. The rearrangement joins TRBV6-1 to TRBJ2-7, with D possibly being TRBD1 (6 bases). The V end lost 3 bases, the J end lost 0 bases, and 9 bases lay between the germline ends. The CDR3 is made up of 14 amino acids. CDR1 MNHNS and CDR2 SASEGT come from the germline V gene. The CDR3 loop reads CASSDRGSSYEQYV. In DNA, the CDR3 is TGTGCCAGCAGTGACAGGGGCAGCTCCTACGAGCAGTACGTC.

The table lists this clonotype with many counts. The chain recombines TRBV3-1 with TRBJ2-1; the match to TRBD2 covers 10 bases. V was clipped by 3 bases and J by 7 bases; unmatched bases: 6. CDR1 is LGHDT, CDR2 YNNKEL, per germline (reference sequence). The CDR3 covers 15 residues. The CDR3 nucleotides read TGTGCCAGCAGCCAGAGCGGGGGGGCCCCAAATGAGCAGTTCTTC. Encoded protein: CASSQSGGAPNEQFF.

This clonotype was seen repeatedly, ten times or more. The V and J genes are TRBV7-2 and TRBJ2-1; possibly TRBD1 or TRBD2 for D (5 bases each). The CDR3 length is 12 residues. V lost 5 bases, J lost 10 bases, and 12 bases lay in between. Germline CDR1 reads SGHTA; CDR2 reads FQGNSA. The CDR3 sequence: CASSPREGEQFF. CDR3 nucleotides: TGTGCCAGCAGCCCACGAGAGGGGGAGCAGTTCTTC.

This clonotype was seen repeatedly, ten times or more. J is TRBJ2-3 and V is TRBV7-2; the D gene is possibly TRBD2 (5 bases). V was cut by 5 bases and J by 6 bases, with 15 bases left in between. Germline V gives CDR1 SGHTA, CDR2 FQGNSA. The CDR3 is made up of 14 amino acids. The CDR3 coding sequence is TGTGCCAGCAGCCTACCCGGCGGGTACGATACGCAGTATTTT. Protein product: CASSLPGGYDTQYF.

This clonotype showed up many times. The chain employs TRBV7-8 and TRBJ2-3; D is uncertain. This CDR3 comprises 14 residues. The V end lost 5 bases, the J end lost 0 bases, and 9 bases lay between the germline ends. CDR1 and CDR2 (germline): SGHVS, FQNEAQ. The CDR3 DNA reads TGTGCCAGCAGCCCCGCCGTGAGCACAGATACGCAGTATTTT. Amino acids: CASSPAVSTDTQYF.

In this sample, this clonotype turned up many times. This chain connects TRBV7-2 to TRBJ1-1; D is unresolved. The CDR3 extends over 12 amino acids. Germline CDR1 is SGHTA and CDR2 is FQGNSA. V shed 2 bases and J shed 4 bases, with 5 bases lying between them. CDR3 sequence reads: CASSLYGTEAFF. The CDR3 coding sequence is TGTGCCAGCAGCTTATATGGCACTGAAGCTTTCTTT.

This clonotype was counted many times. The chain combines TRBV5-1 with TRBJ1-1; D is perhaps TRBD1 (5 bases). V was pared by 3 bases and J by 3 bases, with 12 bases between. CDR1 and CDR2 from the germline V gene are SGHRS and YFSETQ. CDR3 length equals 14 residues. CDR3 residues: CASSSRDGHTEAFF. The CDR3, as DNA: TGCGCCAGCAGCTCTCGGGACGGCCACACTGAAGCTTTCTTT. Supplemented by reference TRBV5-1 and TRBJ1-1, the full variable domain reads KAGVTQTPRYLIKTRGQQVTLSCSPISGHRSVSWYQQTPGQGLQFLFEYFSETQRNKGNFPGRFSGRQFSNSRSEMNVSTLELGDSALYLCASSSRDGHTEAFFGQGTRLTVV.

This clonotype was observed at least ten times. CDR3 bases: TGTGCCAGCAGTTATACGCGGGGGGCCCTCTACACAGATACGCAGTATTTT. It yields the protein CASSYTRGALYTDTQYF. V is TRBV6-5 and J is TRBJ2-3, with TRBD2 matching over 8 bases. Germline lookup yields CDR1 MNHEY and CDR2 SVGAGI. CDR3 length: 17 residues. Trimming removed 3 bases from V and 2 bases from J; junction bases left unmatched: 10.

This clonotype was recorded many times. The chain employs TRBV18 and TRBJ1-6, with a weak D call TRBD1 (5 bases). Looked up from germline, CDR1 is KGHSH and CDR2 is LQKENI. Trimming cost V 1 base and J 2 bases, with 12 bases left between them. The CDR3 runs 17 residues. The CDR3 reads CASSPRAWGTYNSPLHF. The CDR3, as DNA: TGTGCCAGCTCACCACGAGCTTGGGGGACCTATAATTCACCCCTCCACTTT.

This clonotype was seen ten or more times. The chain combines TRBV5-5 with TRBJ2-7; no clear D. Trimming took 4 bases from V and 4 from J, leaving 12 bases between them. There are 13 residues in the CDR3. Germline CDR1 and CDR2: SGHKS and YYEKEE (reference sequence). CDR3 sequence reads: CASSLLTLYEQYF. The CDR3 coding sequence is TGTGCCAGCAGCCTGCTCACTTTATACGAGCAGTACTTC.

This clonotype was observed many times. The CDR3 DNA is TGCGCCAGCAGCCAAGATCGAGTGAACACCGGGGAGCTGTTTTTT. It is translated as CASSQDRVNTGELFF. The genes are TRBV4-1 and TRBJ2-2; D uncertain. The CDR3 covers 15 residues. Germline-derived CDR1 and CDR2 are MGHRA and YSYEKL. Trimming cost V 0 bases and J 1 base, with 6 bases left between them.

This clonotype was detected ten times or more. This sequence joins TRBV6-5 and TRBJ2-5; 8 bases line up with TRBD2. This CDR3 has 14 residues. Germline V gene sequence: CDR1 MNHEY, CDR2 SVGAGI. V shed 5 bases and J 6 bases; nucleotides not matched to a gene: 8. The CDR3 spells CASSQIAGKKTQYF. The CDR3 DNA sequence: TGTGCCAGCAGTCAGATAGCGGGAAAAAAGACCCAGTACTTC.

The sample holds many counts of this clonotype. V is TRBV20-1 and J is TRBJ1-5; D uncertain. The V gene lost 3 bases and the J gene lost 4 bases, with 19 bases spanning the gap. The CDR3 runs 16 residues. Germline V gene sequence: CDR1 DFQATT, CDR2 SNEGSKA (reference sequence). The DNA of the CDR3 is TGCAGTGCTAGGAAGCCCGGAGGTCTGGGAAATCAGCCCCAGCATTTT. Translation: CSARKPGGLGNQPQHF.

This clonotype was seen ten or more times. This sequence joins TRBV5-1 and TRBJ1-2, with D uncertain. CDR1 is SGHRS, CDR2 YFSETQ, per germline. The CDR3 is 14 residues long. V lost 4 bases and J 0 bases, leaving 10 bases between the germline ends. The CDR3 spells CASSQREANYGYTF. The DNA of the CDR3 is TGCGCCAGCAGCCAGCGAGAAGCTAACTATGGCTACACCTTC.

This clonotype was seen repeatedly, ten times or more. V usage is TRBV7-2 and J usage is TRBJ1-2; a weak D match, TRBD1 (6 bases). This CDR3 spans 15 amino acids. The ends were cut back, 5 bases at V and 5 bases at J, with 18 bases in the middle. Germline lookup yields CDR1 SGHTA and CDR2 FQGNSA. The CDR3, as DNA: TGTGCCAGCAGCGGGGCGGGGGGCGAATATTATGGCTACACCTTC. It translates to CASSGAGGEYYGYTF.

This clonotype was picked up many times. CDR3 DNA: TGCAGTGCTTACTCCCGCCTAGCGGGTAGAGAGACCCAGTACTTC. Protein sequence: CSAYSRLAGRETQYF. This chain uses TRBV20-1 with TRBJ2-5; 8 bases are shared with TRBD2. CDR1 is DFQATT and CDR2 is SNEGSKA in the germline V gene (reference sequence). Losses at the gene ends were 5 bases for V and 4 bases for J; bases not matched to a gene: 12. The CDR3 is made up of 15 amino acids.